The next 11 T cell receptor beta chains were all read from a single sample in a study of lymphopenia after photon versus proton radiotherapy. The repertoire was sequenced with immunoSEQ multiplex PCR; TCRdb's copy has only in-frame clones and lacks some. The table records around 50,000 clones, less than 85% of them present only once. The sample was peripheral blood, taken from a patient treated with proton-based radiotherapy. Source of these receptors: a man aged 60 to 69 with pancreatic cancer.

This clone showed up just once. The chain couples TRBV30 to TRBJ1-5, with a possible D match to TRBD1 (5 bases). The germline V and J ends were trimmed by 2 bases and 6 bases, with 11 bases remaining between them. Germline assignment: CDR1 GTSNPN and CDR2 SVGIG (reference sequence). CDR3 length: 13 residues. The CDR3 here is CAWSIGGFQPQHF. The CDR3 DNA is TGTGCCTGGAGTATTGGGGGGTTTCAGCCCCAGCATTTT.

The chain has TRBV30 and TRBJ1-2, with D hard to call. Germline CDR1 reads GTSNPN; CDR2 reads SVGIG (reference sequence). V was trimmed by 6 bases and J by 6 bases, leaving 20 bases between them. This CDR3 has 14 amino acids. In nucleotides, the CDR3 is TGTGCCTGTAAGCGGGAGTGGGCTATTCATGGCTACACCTTC. It encodes CACKREWAIHGYTF.

This clone was detected a few times. The genes are TRBV7-2 and TRBJ2-2; the match to TRBD2 covers 7 bases. This CDR3 contains 14 residues. V gave up 8 bases and J gave up 4 bases; unmatched junction bases: 7. CDR1 and CDR2 (germline): SGHTA, FQGNSA. CDR3 in DNA: TGTGCCAGCTGCCAGCGGGAACCCACCGGGGAGCTGTTTTTT. Residues: CASCQREPTGELFF. Drawing the rest from reference TRBV7-2 and TRBJ2-2, the complete variable domain is GAGVSQSPSNKVTEKGKDVELRCDPISGHTALYWYRQSLGQGLEFLIYFQGNSAPDKSGLPSDRFSAERTGGSVSTLTIQRTQQEDSAVYLCASCQREPTGELFFGEGSRLTVL.

This clone was counted only a few times. This chain links TRBV9 with TRBJ2-1; D is unclear. Germline V gene lookup returns CDR1 SGDLS and CDR2 YYNGEE. The V and J ends lost 0 bases and 10 bases respectively, with 14 bases between them. The CDR3 consists of 14 residues. The CDR3 region is CASSVDVVVGEQFF. Here the CDR3 DNA reads TGTGCCAGCAGCGTAGATGTAGTTGTCGGAGAGCAGTTCTTC.

J is TRBJ2-6 and V is TRBV4-2; the match to TRBD2 covers 10 bases. CDR1 and CDR2 (germline): LGHNA, YNFKEQ. The ends lost 1 base at V and 0 bases at J; junction bases unmatched: 3. This CDR3 has 18 residues. CDR3 in amino acids: CASSQGTSGSSGANVLTF. DNA of the CDR3: TGTGCCAGCAGCCAAGGGACTAGCGGAAGCTCTGGGGCCAACGTCCTGACTTTC.

The CDR3 sequence is CASSLAGRGTDTQYF. DNA of the CDR3: TGCGCCAGCAGCTTGGCGGGGAGGGGCACAGATACGCAGTATTTT. J is TRBJ2-3 and V is TRBV5-1; 7 bases match TRBD2. This CDR3 region has 15 residues. V lost 0 bases and J lost 1; bases outside the gene matches: 2. Germline lookup yields CDR1 SGHRS and CDR2 YFSETQ. The variable domain in full, completed from reference TRBV5-1 and TRBJ2-3, reads KAGVTQTPRYLIKTRGQQVTLSCSPISGHRSVSWYQQTPGQGLQFLFEYFSETQRNKGNFPGRFSGRQFSNSRSEMNVSTLELGDSALYLCASSLAGRGTDTQYFGPGTRLTVL.

The rearrangement uses TRBV7-6 and TRBJ2-1; 9 nucleotides line up with TRBD1. Trimming removed 4 bases from V and 9 bases from J; junction bases left unmatched: 7. The germline V gene encodes CDR1 SGHVS and CDR2 FNYEAQ. The CDR3 is 14 residues long. DNA of the CDR3: TGTGCCAGCAGCTCGGGACAGGGTTTTAGTGAGCAGTTCTTC. It yields the protein CASSSGQGFSEQFF.

The V and J genes are TRBV27 and TRBJ2-5, with D hard to call. The germline V gene encodes CDR1 MNHEY and CDR2 SMNVEV (reference sequence). CDR3 length: 15 residues. V shed 1 base and J shed 3 bases, with 12 bases lying between them. DNA for the CDR3: TGTGCCAGCAGTTTATTTGGCGACTCAAAAGAGACCCAGTACTTC. It yields the protein CASSLFGDSKETQYF.

The chain carries TRBV30 and TRBJ1-2, with unresolved D. Germline CDR1 GTSNPN, CDR2 SVGIG (reference sequence). The V and J ends lost 2 bases and 13 bases respectively, with 17 bases between them. The CDR3 is 12 amino acids. CDR3 bases: TGTGCCTGGAGTCTGCGGCAGACTATTTCCACCTTC. Translated, it gives CAWSLRQTISTF.

The CDR3 coding sequence is TGTGCCAGCAGCCAAGCCCGGAACGGGGAGCTGTTTTTT. It specifies CASSQARNGELFF. The chain links TRBV4-2 to TRBJ2-2; D unclear. Germline CDR1 and CDR2: LGHNA and YNFKEQ. Trimming removed 1 base from V and 7 bases from J, with 7 bases in between. The CDR3 consists of 13 residues.

This clone appeared a few times. The V gene is TRBV30, the J gene TRBJ1-1, with 8 nucleotides matching TRBD1. With 5 bases clipped from V and 4 bases from J, the junction kept 3 bases outside the gene matches. The length of the CDR3 is 12 residues. Germline assignment: CDR1 GTSNPN and CDR2 SVGIG (reference sequence). Written as DNA, the CDR3 is TGTGCCTGGCAGGGGGCTGGCACTGAAGCTTTCTTT. This gives the protein CAWQGAGTEAFF. Supplemented by reference TRBV30 and TRBJ1-1, the full variable domain reads SQTIHQWPATLVQPVGSPLSLECTVEGTSNPNLYWYRQAAGRGLQLLFYSVGIGQISSEVPQNLSASRPQDRQFILSSKKLLLSDSGFYLCAWQGAGTEAFFGQGTRLTVV.